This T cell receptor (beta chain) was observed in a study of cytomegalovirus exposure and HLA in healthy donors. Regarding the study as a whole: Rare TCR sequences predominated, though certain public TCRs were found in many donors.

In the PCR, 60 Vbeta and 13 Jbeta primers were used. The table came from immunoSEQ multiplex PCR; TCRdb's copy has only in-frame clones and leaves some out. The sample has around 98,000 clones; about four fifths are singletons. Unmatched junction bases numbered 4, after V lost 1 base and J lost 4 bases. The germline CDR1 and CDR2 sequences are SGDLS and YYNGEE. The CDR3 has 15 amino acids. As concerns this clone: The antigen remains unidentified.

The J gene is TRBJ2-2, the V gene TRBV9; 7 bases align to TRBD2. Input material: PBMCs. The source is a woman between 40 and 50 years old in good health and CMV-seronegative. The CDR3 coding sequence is TGTGCCAGCAGCGTACGCGGGGAGGGCACCGGGGAGCTGTTTTTT. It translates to CASSVRGEGTGELFF.